This T cell receptor beta chain derives from a study of vaccination effects on CD4 cells after COVID-19. General study points: Convalescent patients were few in the study, and early post-infection timepoints were absent.

Culturing for ten to eleven days preceded CD4+ T cell isolation. It was two doses of either the BNT162b2 or mRNA-1273 vaccine that participants received. Concerning this clone: Its specificity is unknown.

Produced via immunoSEQ multiplex PCR; TCRdb's table is partial and in-frame only. Among fewer than 40,000 clones, around 70% were seen once, and the ten largest hold 15%. Trimming removed 6 bases from V and 5 bases from J, with 11 bases in between. Germline V gene data show CDR1 as SGHRS and CDR2 as YFSETQ. The length of the CDR3 is 13 residues. The TCR was taken from a human donor who received a COVID-19 vaccine. The gene calls are TRBV5-1 and TRBJ2-2; no firm D call. The sequencing used CD4+ T cells from PBMCs cultured without peptide, collected after COVID-19 vaccination. The chain's CDR3 is CASISDGTGELFF. The CDR3 DNA is TGCGCCAGCATTTCGGACGGGACCGGGGAGCTGTTTTTT.